A single sample gave rise to the 6 T cell receptor beta chains below, sequenced in a study of CD8 T cells in ankylosing spondylitis. Study-level findings and limits: The study identified a TCR beta motif of under ten highly homologous variants that appeared characteristic of ankylosing spondylitis blood.

These receptors' antigens are unknown. TCRdb re-called the 5' RACE reads with MiXCR, one entry per CDR3 protein. Here the sample spans a few hundred thousand distinct CDR3 sequences, 20% to 25% being singletons. The sequenced sample was blood, either unsorted or a sorted T cell fraction (not recorded which). All receptors derive from a male donor with ankylosing spondylitis.

In its sample, this clonotype was seen many times. The chain recombines TRBV5-1 with TRBJ2-4; D ambiguous. Germline CDR1 reads SGHRS; CDR2 reads YFSETQ. The CDR3 consists of 14 residues. Between the trimmed V and J ends, which lost 5 bases and 8 bases, there was a span of 17 bases. The CDR3 region is CASSSLASSDIQYF. The CDR3 DNA is TGCGCCAGCAGTTCTTTGGCGAGCTCAGACATTCAGTACTTC.

This clonotype was seen more than once but under ten times. The chain is built from TRBV19 and TRBJ2-3; no definite D call. Germline-derived CDR1 and CDR2 are LNHDA and SQIVND (reference sequence). CDR3 size: 14 residues. Trimming cost V 1 base and J 4 bases, with 9 bases left between them. The CDR3 protein is CASSIAAPSDTQYF. DNA of the CDR3: TGTGCCAGTAGTATAGCGGCCCCGTCAGATACGCAGTATTTT.

The rearrangement links TRBV28 to TRBJ1-2; no firm D call. V gave up 6 bases and J gave up 7 bases, with 18 bases separating them. CDR1 and CDR2 from the germline V gene are MDHEN and SYDVKM. The length of the CDR3 is 14 residues. CDR3 amino acids: CASRGGRGLSGYTF. Here the CDR3 DNA reads TGTGCCAGCAGAGGCGGACGAGGCCTGTCTGGCTACACCTTC.

This clonotype has only a few counts. Here the CDR3 reads CASSPGTSGRRQETQYF. The CDR3 bases are TGTGCCAGCTCCCCCGGGACTAGCGGGAGACGACAAGAGACCCAGTACTTC. The V and J genes are TRBV18 and TRBJ2-5; TRBD2 matches 14 bases. This CDR3 contains 17 residues. Trimming removed 6 bases from V and 2 bases from J; junction bases left unmatched: 8. Germline CDR1 is KGHSH and CDR2 is LQKENI. Complete variable domain (other parts from reference TRBV18 and TRBJ2-5): NAGVMQNPRHLVRRRGQEARLRCSPMKGHSHVYWYRQLPEEGLKFMVYLQKENIIDESGMPKERFSAEFPKEGPSILRIQQVVRGDSAAYFCASSPGTSGRRQETQYFGPGTRLLVL.

V usage is TRBV18 and J usage is TRBJ1-1; a weak D match, TRBD1 (5 bases). Germline-derived CDR1 and CDR2 are KGHSH and LQKENI. This CDR3 is 11 amino acids long. V lost 3 bases and J 6 bases, leaving 5 bases between the germline ends. The CDR3 DNA sequence: TGTGCCAGCTCACCGGGGCCTGAAGCTTTCTTT. Protein product: CASSPGPEAFF.

This clonotype was counted only a few times. The CDR3 DNA follows: TGTGCCAGCAGGGCTAGCGGGAACACCGGGGAGCTGTTTTTT. Its translation: CASRASGNTGELFF. This chain connects TRBV25-1 to TRBJ2-2; 7 bases fit TRBD2. V gave up 6 bases and J gave up 1 base; unmatched junction bases: 2. This CDR3 has 14 amino acids. Germline V gene data show CDR1 as MGHDK and CDR2 as SYGVNS. Combining the CDR3 with reference TRBV25-1 and TRBJ2-2 gives the whole variable domain EADIYQTPRYLVIGTGKKITLECSQTMGHDKMYWYQQDPGMELHLIHYSYGVNSTEKGDLSSESTVSRIRTEHFPLTLESARPSHTSQYLCASRASGNTGELFFGEGSRLTVL.